This T cell receptor (beta chain) was sequenced for a study of identical twins. CDR3 size: 15 residues. V lost 5 bases and J lost 2, with 15 bases in between. Germline loops: CDR1 SGHKS, CDR2 YYEKEE (reference sequence). TCRdb analysed the 5' RACE reads with MiXCR anew, one entry per CDR3 protein. In the table there are roughly 720,000 distinct CDR3 sequences, about 20% of which are singletons. The sample also formed part of further work on T cells expressing NK-cell markers.

The clonotype was recovered from a woman under 30 in good health. The V and J genes are TRBV5-5 and TRBJ2-3; D unclear. The source material was PBMCs. The CDR3, as DNA: TGTGCCAGCAGTCGCGTCCCGTCCCCCACAGATACGCAGTATTTT. Amino acids: CASSRVPSPTDTQYF.